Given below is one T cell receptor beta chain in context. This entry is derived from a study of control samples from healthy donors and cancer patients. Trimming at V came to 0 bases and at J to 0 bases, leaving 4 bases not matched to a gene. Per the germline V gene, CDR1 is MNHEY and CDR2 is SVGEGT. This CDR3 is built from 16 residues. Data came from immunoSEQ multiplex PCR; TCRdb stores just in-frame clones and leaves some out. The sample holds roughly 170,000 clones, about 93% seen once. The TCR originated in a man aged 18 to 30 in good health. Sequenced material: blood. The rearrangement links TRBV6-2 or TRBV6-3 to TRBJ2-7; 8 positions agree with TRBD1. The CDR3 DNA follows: TGTGCCAGCAGTTACTCCCGACAGGGGAGCTCCTACGAGCAGTACTTC. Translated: CASSYSRQGSSYEQYF.